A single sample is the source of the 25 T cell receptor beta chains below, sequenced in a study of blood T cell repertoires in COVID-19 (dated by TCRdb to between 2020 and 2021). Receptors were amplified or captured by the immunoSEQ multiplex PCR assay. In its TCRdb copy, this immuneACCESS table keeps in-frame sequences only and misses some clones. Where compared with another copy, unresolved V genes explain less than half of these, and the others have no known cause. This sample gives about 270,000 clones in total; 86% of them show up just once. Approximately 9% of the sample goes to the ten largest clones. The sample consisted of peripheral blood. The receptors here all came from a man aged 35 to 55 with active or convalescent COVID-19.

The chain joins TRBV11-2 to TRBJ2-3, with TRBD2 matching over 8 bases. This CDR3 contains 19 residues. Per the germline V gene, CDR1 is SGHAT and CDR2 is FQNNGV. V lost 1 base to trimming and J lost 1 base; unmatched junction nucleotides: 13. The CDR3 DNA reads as TGTGCCAGCAGCTTAGTGTACCTAGCGGGCTCGAGGGGCACAGATACGCAGTATTTT. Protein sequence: CASSLVYLAGSRGTDTQYF.

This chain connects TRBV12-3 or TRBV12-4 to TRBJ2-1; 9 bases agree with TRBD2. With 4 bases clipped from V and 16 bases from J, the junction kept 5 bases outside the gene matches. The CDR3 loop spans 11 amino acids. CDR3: CASSSPGLAFF. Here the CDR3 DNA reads TGTGCCAGCAGTTCACCGGGACTAGCCTTCTTC.

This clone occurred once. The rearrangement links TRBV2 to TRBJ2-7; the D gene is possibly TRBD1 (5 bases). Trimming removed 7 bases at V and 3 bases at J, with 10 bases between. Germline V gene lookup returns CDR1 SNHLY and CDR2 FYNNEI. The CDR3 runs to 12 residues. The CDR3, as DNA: TGTGCCAGCAACGACCAGGGCTACGAGCAGTACTTC. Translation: CASNDQGYEQYF.

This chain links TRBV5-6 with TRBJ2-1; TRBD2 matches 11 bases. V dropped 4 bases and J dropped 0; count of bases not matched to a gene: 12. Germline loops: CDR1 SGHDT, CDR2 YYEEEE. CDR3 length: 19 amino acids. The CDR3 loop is CASSRLAGGLSGSYNEQFF. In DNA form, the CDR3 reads TGTGCCAGCAGCCGCTTAGCGGGAGGGCTCAGCGGCTCCTACAATGAGCAGTTCTTC.

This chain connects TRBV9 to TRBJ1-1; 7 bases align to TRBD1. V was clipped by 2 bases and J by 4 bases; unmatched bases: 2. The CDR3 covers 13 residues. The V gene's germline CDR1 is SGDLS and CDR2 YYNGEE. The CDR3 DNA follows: TGTGCCAGCAGCGTCACAGGGGTCACTGAAGCTTTCTTT. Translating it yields CASSVTGVTEAFF.

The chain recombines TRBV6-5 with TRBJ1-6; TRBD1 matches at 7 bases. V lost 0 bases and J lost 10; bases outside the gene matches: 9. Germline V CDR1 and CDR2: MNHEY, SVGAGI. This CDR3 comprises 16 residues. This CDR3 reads CASSYSRADRKSPLHF. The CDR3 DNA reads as TGTGCCAGCAGTTACTCGAGGGCGGACAGGAAATCACCCCTCCACTTT.

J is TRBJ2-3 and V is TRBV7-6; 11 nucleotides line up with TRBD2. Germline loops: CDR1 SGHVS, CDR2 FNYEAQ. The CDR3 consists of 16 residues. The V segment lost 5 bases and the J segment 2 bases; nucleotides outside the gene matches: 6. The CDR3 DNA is TGTGCCAGCAGCCGTATGACTAGCGGGGTCACAGATACGCAGTATTTT. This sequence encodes CASSRMTSGVTDTQYF.

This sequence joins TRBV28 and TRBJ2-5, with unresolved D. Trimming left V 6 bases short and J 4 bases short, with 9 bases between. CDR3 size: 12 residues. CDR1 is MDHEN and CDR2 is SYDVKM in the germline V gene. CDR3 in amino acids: CASSVLRETQYF. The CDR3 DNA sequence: TGTGCCAGCAGCGTTCTTCGAGAGACCCAGTACTTC.

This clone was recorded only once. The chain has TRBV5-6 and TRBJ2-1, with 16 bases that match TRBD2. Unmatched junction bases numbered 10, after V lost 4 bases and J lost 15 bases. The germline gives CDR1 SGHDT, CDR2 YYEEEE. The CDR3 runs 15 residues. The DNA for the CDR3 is TGTGCCAGCAGCCCGAGGGGACTAGCGGGAGGGCGGCTGTTCTTC. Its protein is CASSPRGLAGGRLFF.

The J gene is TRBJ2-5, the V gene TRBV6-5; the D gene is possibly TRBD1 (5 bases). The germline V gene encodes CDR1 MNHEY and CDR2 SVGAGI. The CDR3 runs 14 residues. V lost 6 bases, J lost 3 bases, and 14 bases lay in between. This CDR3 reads CASRGTVGEETQYF. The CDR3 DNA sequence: TGTGCCAGCAGGGGAACGGTAGGGGAAGAGACCCAGTACTTC.

Written as DNA, the CDR3 is TGTGCCAGCAGAAAACAGGGGGCGCGTCGGAACACAGATACGCAGTATTTT. Translation: CASRKQGARRNTDTQYF. This chain uses TRBV27 with TRBJ2-3; 9 bases align to TRBD1. The CDR3 has 17 residues. With 6 bases clipped from V and 2 bases from J, the junction kept 12 bases outside the gene matches. Germline CDR1 reads MNHEY; CDR2 reads SMNVEV (reference sequence).

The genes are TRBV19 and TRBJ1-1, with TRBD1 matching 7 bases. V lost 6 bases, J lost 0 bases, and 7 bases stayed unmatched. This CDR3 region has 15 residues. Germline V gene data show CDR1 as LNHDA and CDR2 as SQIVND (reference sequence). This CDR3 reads CASRKGQLMNTEAFF. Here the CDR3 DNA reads TGTGCCAGTAGGAAGGGACAGCTAATGAACACTGAAGCTTTCTTT.

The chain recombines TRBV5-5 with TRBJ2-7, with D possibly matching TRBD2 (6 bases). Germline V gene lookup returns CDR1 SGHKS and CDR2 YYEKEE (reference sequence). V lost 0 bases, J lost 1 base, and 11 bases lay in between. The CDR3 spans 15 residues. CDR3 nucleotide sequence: TGTGCCAGCAGCTTGGAGGAGGGTCCGTCCTACGAGCAGTACTTC. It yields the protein CASSLEEGPSYEQYF.

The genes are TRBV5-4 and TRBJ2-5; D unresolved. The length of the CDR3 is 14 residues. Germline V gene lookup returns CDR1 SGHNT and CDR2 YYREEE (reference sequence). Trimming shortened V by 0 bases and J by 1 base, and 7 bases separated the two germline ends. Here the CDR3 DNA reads TGTGCCAGCAGCTTGGATCCGGGCCAAGAGACCCAGTACTTC. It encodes CASSLDPGQETQYF.

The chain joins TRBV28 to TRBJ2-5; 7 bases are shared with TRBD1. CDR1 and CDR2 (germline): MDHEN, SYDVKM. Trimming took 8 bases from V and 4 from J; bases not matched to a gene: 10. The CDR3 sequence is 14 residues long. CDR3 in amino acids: CASHSPGQTETQYF. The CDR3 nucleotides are TGTGCCAGCCACAGCCCGGGACAGACAGAGACCCAGTACTTC.

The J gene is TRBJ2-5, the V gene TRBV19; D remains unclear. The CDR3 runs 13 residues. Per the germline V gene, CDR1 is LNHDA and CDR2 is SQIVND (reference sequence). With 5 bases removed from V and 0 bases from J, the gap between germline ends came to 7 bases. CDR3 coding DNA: TGTGCCAGTAGTGGCCAGGACCAAGAGACCCAGTACTTC. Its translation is CASSGQDQETQYF.

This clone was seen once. Here the CDR3 reads CASSLPRGHETYGYTF. CDR3 in DNA: TGTGCCAGCAGCTTGCCAAGGGGGCACGAGACCTATGGCTACACCTTC. This rearrangement joins TRBV5-6 to TRBJ1-2; 7 nucleotides agree with TRBD1. The CDR3 is 16 amino acids. V dropped 1 base and J dropped 4; count of bases not matched to a gene: 10. From germline, CDR1 is SGHDT and CDR2 YYEEEE.

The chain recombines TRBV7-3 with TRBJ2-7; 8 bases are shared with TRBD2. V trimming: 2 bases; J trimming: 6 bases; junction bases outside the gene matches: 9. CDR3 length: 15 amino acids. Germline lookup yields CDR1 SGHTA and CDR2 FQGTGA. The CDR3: CASSLEAGGDPEQYF. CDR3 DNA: TGTGCCAGCAGCTTAGAGGCGGGGGGAGACCCCGAGCAGTACTTC.

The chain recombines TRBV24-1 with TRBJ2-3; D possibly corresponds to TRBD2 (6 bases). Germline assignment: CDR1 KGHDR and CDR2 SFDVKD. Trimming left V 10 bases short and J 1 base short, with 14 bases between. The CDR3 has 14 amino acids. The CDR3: CATGDQRGTDTQYF. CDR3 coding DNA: TGTGCCACGGGTGATCAGCGGGGCACAGATACGCAGTATTTT.

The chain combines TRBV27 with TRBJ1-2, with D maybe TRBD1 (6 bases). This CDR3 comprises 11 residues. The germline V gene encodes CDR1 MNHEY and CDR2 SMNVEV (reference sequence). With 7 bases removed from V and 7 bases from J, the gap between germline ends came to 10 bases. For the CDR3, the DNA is TGTGCCAGCACTGCAGGGGTTGGCTACACCTTC. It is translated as CASTAGVGYTF.

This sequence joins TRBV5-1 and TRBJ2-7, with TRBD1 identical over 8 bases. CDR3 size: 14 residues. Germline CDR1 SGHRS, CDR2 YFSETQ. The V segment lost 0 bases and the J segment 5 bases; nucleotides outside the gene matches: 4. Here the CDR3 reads CASSLAVRGHEQYF. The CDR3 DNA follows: TGCGCCAGCAGCTTGGCCGTCAGGGGGCACGAGCAGTACTTC.

The CDR3 DNA reads as TGCGCCAGCAGCCAAGATGGGGGCAGGAGCGGCGCTGAAGCTTTCTTT. Amino acids: CASSQDGGRSGAEAFF. The gene calls are TRBV4-1 and TRBJ1-1, with D perhaps matching TRBD1 (6 bases). Between the trimmed V and J ends, which lost 0 bases and 6 bases, there was a span of 17 bases. The CDR3 runs 16 residues. Germline lookup yields CDR1 MGHRA and CDR2 YSYEKL.

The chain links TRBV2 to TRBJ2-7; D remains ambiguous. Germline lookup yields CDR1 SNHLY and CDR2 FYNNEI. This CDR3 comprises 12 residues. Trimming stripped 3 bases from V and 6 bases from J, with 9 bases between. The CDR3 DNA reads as TGTGCCAGCAGTGACCCCAGTACCGAGCAGTACTTC. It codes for CASSDPSTEQYF.

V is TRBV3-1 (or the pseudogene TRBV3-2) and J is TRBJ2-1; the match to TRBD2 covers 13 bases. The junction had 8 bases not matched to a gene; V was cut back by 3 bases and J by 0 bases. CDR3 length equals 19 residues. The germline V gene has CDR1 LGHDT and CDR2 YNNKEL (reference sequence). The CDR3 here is CASSHPGTSGVFSYNEQFF. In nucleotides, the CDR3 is TGTGCCAGCAGCCACCCCGGGACTAGCGGGGTGTTCTCCTACAATGAGCAGTTCTTC.

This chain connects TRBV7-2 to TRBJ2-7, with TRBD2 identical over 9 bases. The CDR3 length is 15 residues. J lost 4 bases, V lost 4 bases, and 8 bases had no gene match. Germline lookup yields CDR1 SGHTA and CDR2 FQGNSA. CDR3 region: CASSYQVTSGYEQYF. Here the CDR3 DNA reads TGTGCCAGCAGCTATCAAGTGACTAGCGGTTACGAGCAGTACTTC.